Following are 25 T cell receptor beta chains from one sample sequenced in a study of molecular identifiers for immune sequencing clone quantification. One entry per CDR3 protein results from TCRdb running MiXCR on the PCR reads. The sample has approximately 680,000 distinct CDR3 sequences, roughly 27% seen once. Sequences were obtained from naive CD8+ T cells from blood, with Jurkat cell RNA spiked in. Indicated subset: FACS-sorted CD8+CD4-CCR7+CD45RA+ naive T cells. These receptors all stem from a human donor in good health. Some libraries in this study had Jurkat cell RNA spiked in.

This clonotype was seen a few times. Just one base apart from a much larger clone, this may be a read error. V and J are TRBV6-1 and TRBJ2-4, with 7 bases fitting TRBD1. The CDR3 loop spans 17 amino acids. Germline V gene lookup returns CDR1 MNHNS and CDR2 SASEGT. CDR3 amino acids: CAGSGRATGFVKNIQYF. CDR3 coding DNA: TGTGCCGGCAGTGGAAGAGCGACAGGGTTCGTCAAAAACATTCAGTACTTC.

This chain links TRBV6-2 or TRBV6-3 with TRBJ1-1; D not resolved. V dropped 8 bases and J dropped 0 bases, with 22 bases sitting between them. Germline V gene data show CDR1 as MNHEY and CDR2 as SVGEGT. CDR3 length: 17 amino acids. The CDR3 is CASRPFPSGFMNTEAFF. CDR3 sequence (DNA): TGTGCCAGCCGCCCTTTCCCTTCGGGCTTTATGAACACTGAAGCTTTCTTT.

Details on this clonotype: Just one base apart from a much larger clone, this may be a read error. The gene calls are TRBV29-1 and TRBJ2-7, with D unclear. CDR1 SQVTM and CDR2 ANQGSEA come from the germline V gene. Trimming took 5 bases from V and 2 from J, leaving 7 bases between them. The CDR3 has 11 residues. As DNA, the CDR3 is TGCAGCGTTAAGAAAACCTACGAGCAGTACTTC. Its translation: CSVKKTYEQYF.

Worth noting for this clonotype: With a much larger clone just one base away, this may be a read error. This chain uses TRBV7-3 with TRBJ2-6; 7 positions match TRBD1. Germline values: CDR1 SGHTA, CDR2 FQGTGA. This CDR3 spans 15 amino acids. CDR3 coding DNA: TGTGCCAGAAGCTTACAGGGGTCTGGGGCCAACGTCCTGACTTTC. Its protein is CARSLQGSGANVLTF.

This clonotype has a handful of counts. The chain couples TRBV7-9 to TRBJ2-7; TRBD2 agrees at 9 bases. The CDR3 is made up of 15 amino acids. Germline assignment: CDR1 SEHNR and CDR2 FQNEAQ (reference sequence). Losses at the gene ends were 7 bases for V and 1 base for J; bases not matched to a gene: 8. Here the CDR3 DNA reads TGTGCCAGCACCCAGGTGGCGGGAGGGTCCTACGAGCAGTACTTC. Encoded protein: CASTQVAGGSYEQYF.

This clonotype came up a few times. This rearrangement joins TRBV10-2 to TRBJ1-5; D may be TRBD1 (6 bases). The CDR3 spans 14 residues. The V and J ends lost 5 bases and 6 bases respectively, with 14 bases between them. Germline CDR1 WSHSY, CDR2 SAAADI. The DNA for the CDR3 is TGCGCCAGCAGTCCAGGACAGTGGAGTCAGCCCCAGCATTTT. Its protein product is CASSPGQWSQPQHF.

This clonotype was detected many times. The chain joins TRBV29-1 to TRBJ2-7, with TRBD1 matching over 9 bases. This CDR3 contains 16 residues. J was trimmed by 2 bases and V by 1 base; bases with no gene match: 9. CDR1 SQVTM and CDR2 ANQGSEA come from the germline V gene. The CDR3 spells CSVEGYRGQRPYEQYF. For the CDR3, the DNA is TGCAGCGTTGAAGGGTACAGGGGGCAGCGGCCCTACGAGCAGTACTTC.

This clonotype showed up just a few times. This chain joins TRBV6-6 and TRBJ1-5, with TRBD1 as a possible D gene (6 bases). The V end lost 0 bases, the J end lost 6 bases, and 18 bases lay between the germline ends. CDR1 is MNHNY, CDR2 SVGAGI, per germline (reference sequence). This CDR3 spans 17 amino acids. The CDR3 DNA reads TGTGCCAGCAGTTACTCGTGGGGGGGCAACATTCTTCAGCCCCAGCATTTT. It encodes CASSYSWGGNILQPQHF.

The chain employs TRBV3-1 and TRBJ2-5, with unresolved D. Trimming cost V 0 bases and J 2 bases, with 4 bases left between them. Germline values: CDR1 LGHDT, CDR2 YNNKEL (reference sequence). CDR3 length equals 13 residues. In DNA, the CDR3 is TGTGCCAGCAGCCAAGAGTGGCAAGAGACCCAGTACTTC. This gives the protein CASSQEWQETQYF.

This clonotype was seen more than once but under ten times. The CDR3 loop reads CASSVGTGRYEQYF. DNA of the CDR3: TGTGCCAGCAGCGTAGGGACAGGAAGGTACGAGCAGTACTTC. The genes are TRBV9 and TRBJ2-7; 7 bases line up with TRBD1. The CDR3 spans 14 residues. V was pared by 0 bases and J by 4 bases, with 4 bases of the junction left unmatched. Germline CDR1 and CDR2: SGDLS and YYNGEE.

The V call is TRBV9, the J call TRBJ2-2; 7 bases fit TRBD2. V shed 3 bases, J shed 6 bases, and the junction held 11 bases outside the gene matches. This CDR3 spans 16 amino acids. Germline loops: CDR1 SGDLS, CDR2 YYNGEE. The CDR3 is CASSAREFISAGELFF. The CDR3 DNA follows: TGTGCCAGCAGCGCGCGGGAGTTCATATCTGCCGGGGAGCTGTTTTTT.

The table lists this clonotype with a few counts. The chain uses TRBV21-1 and TRBJ1-4. TRBV21-1 has pseudogene status. The CDR3 extends over 14 amino acids. The CDR3 reads CASSKRGTNEKLFF. The CDR3 DNA is TGTGCCAGCAGCAAGAGAGGGACTAATGAAAAACTGTTTTTT.

This clonotype was observed a single time. With a much larger clone just one base away, this may be a read error. The rearrangement joins TRBV4-1 to TRBJ2-3, with TRBD2 matching 12 bases. The CDR3 totals 15 residues. In germline, CDR1 is MGHRA, CDR2 YSYEKL. V was clipped by 6 bases and J by 4 bases; unmatched bases: 5. As DNA, the CDR3 is TGCGCCAGCAGTTCTAGCGGGGGGGGGTCAGATACGCAGTATTTT. Amino acid sequence: CASSSSGGGSDTQYF.

Concerning this clonotype itself: This may come from a read error, since a much larger clone is one base off. The CDR3 does not end in the conserved phenylalanine or tryptophan, so this is likely a read error. The V call is TRBV4-1, the J call TRBJ1-2, with D unclear. Per the germline V gene, CDR1 is MGHRA and CDR2 is YSYEKL. The CDR3 covers 17 residues. V lost 0 bases and J lost 2, with 16 bases in between. Here the CDR3 DNA reads TGCGCCAGCAGCCAAGATCCGGTAGGGCGAACGAACTATGGCTACACCCTC. Encoded protein: CASSQDPVGRTNYGYTL.

This clonotype has a count of ten or more. In DNA, the CDR3 is TGTGCCAGCAGCTTAGAAGAAGGGGTTCAAGAGACCCAGTACTTC. It yields the protein CASSLEEGVQETQYF. The gene calls are TRBV7-6 and TRBJ2-5; weak D call: TRBD1 (5 bases). The germline V and J ends were trimmed by 1 base and 2 bases, with 11 bases remaining between them. The CDR3 covers 15 residues. The germline CDR1 and CDR2 sequences are SGHVS and FNYEAQ.

This clonotype was found a few times. The CDR3 sequence: CASRGRGEQYF. The CDR3, as DNA: TGTGCCAGCAGGGGGCGCGGGGAGCAGTACTTC. V usage is TRBV27 and J usage is TRBJ2-7; D tentatively reads TRBD1 or TRBD2 (5 bases each). Trimming removed 6 bases at V and 7 bases at J, with 10 bases between. The CDR3 runs to 11 residues. Germline CDR1 reads MNHEY; CDR2 reads SMNVEV (reference sequence).

The chain recombines TRBV7-9 with TRBJ1-6, with TRBD1 identical over 10 bases. V lost 3 bases, J lost 7 bases, and 6 bases stayed unmatched. The length of the CDR3 is 16 residues. Germline V gives CDR1 SEHNR, CDR2 FQNEAQ (reference sequence). This CDR3 is CASSFHPDRGNSPLHF. The CDR3 region has the DNA TGTGCCAGCAGCTTCCATCCGGACAGGGGGAATTCACCCCTCCACTTT.

Of note for this clonotype: The conserved phenylalanine or tryptophan normally closing the CDR3 is absent here, so this likely arose from a read error. The CDR3 loop is CASSLNPSVPMNTEAFS. The DNA for the CDR3 is TGTGCTAGCAGCTTAAACCCGTCCGTACCAATGAACACTGAAGCTTTCTCT. The chain is built from TRBV7-9 and TRBJ1-1, with D uncertain. The CDR3 loop spans 17 amino acids. CDR1 and CDR2 (germline): SEHNR, FQNEAQ (reference sequence).

The chain uses TRBV6-2 or TRBV6-3 and TRBJ2-7; D assignment may be TRBD1 or TRBD2 (5 bases each). Germline-derived CDR1 and CDR2 are MNHEY and SVGEGT. V was cut by 2 bases and J by 6 bases, with 11 bases left in between. The length of the CDR3 is 13 residues. CDR3 in DNA: TGTGCCAGCAGTTACGGGGACCAGCTCGAGCAGTACTTC. Protein: CASSYGDQLEQYF.

V is TRBV7-9 and J is TRBJ2-1, with D uncertain. Per the germline V gene, CDR1 is SEHNR and CDR2 is FQNEAQ (reference sequence). Trimming took 7 bases from V and 3 from J, leaving 13 bases between them. There are 14 residues in the CDR3. DNA for the CDR3: TGTGCCAGCAAGCCGAACTATGACTACAATGAGCAGTTCTTC. Its protein product is CASKPNYDYNEQFF.

This clonotype was seen a few times. This sequence joins TRBV15 and TRBJ1-1; D not certain. The V end was cut by 6 bases, the J end by 3 bases, with 14 bases between. The germline CDR1 and CDR2 sequences are LNHNV and YYDKDF (reference sequence). The CDR3 covers 14 residues. The CDR3 DNA reads as TGTGCCACCAGGGAAAGTTCGGGCTACACTGAAGCTTTCTTT. Translating gives CATRESSGYTEAFF.

For this clonotype: Its ends do not fully match the called genes, so a read error is possible. The J gene is TRBJ1-1, the V gene TRBV6-5; 8 positions agree with TRBD1. Germline CDR1 reads MNHEY; CDR2 reads SVGAGI. This CDR3 is 16 amino acids long. The CDR3 sequence: CGSSYKRTGKAPEAFF. The CDR3 DNA follows: TGTGGCAGCAGTTACAAAAGGACAGGGAAAGCCCCTGAAGCTTTCTTT.

About this clonotype itself: Being one base from a much bigger clone, this may be a read error. The chain links TRBV4-2 to TRBJ2-5; D call uncertain. V was trimmed by 1 base and J by 5 bases, leaving 11 bases between them. CDR3 length equals 14 residues. Germline V gene sequence: CDR1 LGHNA, CDR2 YNFKEQ. CDR3 nucleotide sequence: TGTGCCAGCAGCCAAGGGAGAGAAGCGGAGACCCAGTACTTC. This codes for CASSQGREAETQYF.

This rearrangement joins TRBV19 to TRBJ2-2; a weak D match, TRBD1 (5 bases). The CDR3 runs to 14 residues. Trimming took 2 bases from V and 1 from J, leaving 5 bases between them. The germline CDR1 and CDR2 sequences are LNHDA and SQIVND (reference sequence). DNA of the CDR3: TGTGCCAGTAGTATACAGGGGAACACCGGGGAGCTGTTTTTT. Translated: CASSIQGNTGELFF.

The table lists this clonotype with a few counts. The rearrangement links TRBV19 to TRBJ2-2, with 8 bases that match TRBD2. Per the germline V gene, CDR1 is LNHDA and CDR2 is SQIVND (reference sequence). The CDR3 extends over 17 amino acids. Trimming at V came to 5 bases and at J to 2 bases, leaving 10 bases not matched to a gene. CDR3 residues: CASSVDIAGLNTGELFF. The CDR3 nucleotides read TGTGCCAGTAGTGTCGATATAGCGGGGCTCAACACCGGGGAGCTGTTTTTT.